Each of the 18 T cell receptor beta chains below was sequenced from the same sample in a study of memory CD4+ T cells and cytomegalovirus serostatus. The sort gate was single viable CD3+CD4+CD8-CD45RO+ cells for memory CD4+ T cells. Generated by immunoSEQ multiplex PCR, the TCRdb table keeps only in-frame clones and is missing some. The table records about 59,000 clones, about 81% of them present only once. Sequenced material: memory CD4+ T cells from blood. Receptors were obtained from an adult in good health and CMV-seronegative.

The rearrangement links TRBV2 to TRBJ2-5, with D possibly matching TRBD1 (5 bases). CDR3 length: 14 residues. The V gene's germline CDR1 is SNHLY and CDR2 FYNNEI. The V and J ends lost 6 bases and 4 bases respectively, with 15 bases between them. CDR3 DNA: TGTGCCAGCAGAGCAGGGTCCCCTAGAGAGACCCAGTACTTC. Translation gives CASRAGSPRETQYF. The variable domain in full, completed from reference TRBV2 and TRBJ2-5, reads EPEVTQTPSHQVTQMGQEVILRCVPISNHLYFYWYRQILGQKVEFLVSFYNNEISEKSEIFDDQFSVERPDGSNFTLKIRSTKLEDSAMYFCASRAGSPRETQYFGPGTRLLVL.

The chain has TRBV7-9 and TRBJ2-2; no firm D call. Germline V lookup: CDR1 SEHNR, CDR2 FQNEAQ (reference sequence). Trimming pared 6 bases from V and 1 base from J, leaving 15 bases between. This CDR3 has 16 residues. CDR3 DNA sequence: TGTGCCAGCAGTCAACGTCGGACCATGAACACCGGGGAGCTGTTTTTT. This encodes CASSQRRTMNTGELFF.

V is TRBV5-1 and J is TRBJ2-7, with TRBD2 matching over 9 bases. Germline V lookup: CDR1 SGHRS, CDR2 YFSETQ. J lost 2 bases, V lost 5 bases, and 14 bases had no gene match. The CDR3 covers 17 residues. The CDR3 DNA is TGCGCCAGCAGTCTCGCCCCAAATAGCGGGAGTGCCTACGAGCAGTACTTC. This sequence encodes CASSLAPNSGSAYEQYF.

The chain employs TRBV7-7 and TRBJ2-1, with TRBD2 as a possible D gene (5 bases). CDR3 length equals 13 residues. In germline, CDR1 is SSHAT, CDR2 FNYEAQ (reference sequence). The V end was cut by 5 bases, the J end by 5 bases, with 10 bases between. The DNA for the CDR3 is TGTGCCAGCAGCGTCGGGGTAAACAATGAGCAGTTCTTC. Translated: CASSVGVNNEQFF.

The rearrangement joins TRBV5-4 to TRBJ1-4; unclear D gene. Trimming cost V 2 bases and J 8 bases, with 10 bases left between them. CDR3 length equals 13 residues. The V gene's germline CDR1 is SGHNT and CDR2 YYREEE (reference sequence). The CDR3 DNA reads TGTGCCAGCAGCTTCAGCTCGAGGGAAAAACTGTTTTTT. Amino acid sequence: CASSFSSREKLFF.

The gene calls are TRBV6-5 and TRBJ1-2; D remains ambiguous. The V gene's germline CDR1 is MNHEY and CDR2 SVGAGI. This CDR3 contains 14 residues. V lost 6 bases, J lost 2 bases, and 13 bases lay in between. CDR3 region: CASSVRKVNYGYTF. DNA of the CDR3: TGTGCCAGCAGCGTAAGAAAAGTAAACTATGGCTACACCTTC.

As DNA, the CDR3 is TGCGCCAGCAAGGACTCGTCGGAAGATACGCAGTATTTT. It encodes CASKDSSEDTQYF. The J gene is TRBJ2-3, the V gene TRBV5-1, with D tentatively TRBD2 (5 bases). CDR1 and CDR2 (germline): SGHRS, YFSETQ. Trimming removed 6 bases at V and 5 bases at J, with 13 bases between. The CDR3 is made up of 13 amino acids.

The rearrangement joins TRBV5-1 to TRBJ2-7, with a tentative D call TRBD1 (6 bases). Between the trimmed V and J ends, which lost 3 bases and 2 bases, there was a span of 9 bases. Germline loops: CDR1 SGHRS, CDR2 YFSETQ. This CDR3 region has 13 residues. This chain's CDR3 is CASSSGTTYEQYF. For the CDR3, the DNA is TGCGCCAGCAGCTCCGGGACAACCTACGAGCAGTACTTC.

This clone appeared once. The chain is built from TRBV5-6 and TRBJ1-2; tentative D call: TRBD1 (5 bases). V gave up 3 bases and J gave up 5 bases, with 14 bases separating them. This CDR3 contains 14 residues. CDR1 and CDR2 from the germline V gene are SGHDT and YYEEEE. CDR3 residues: CASSWRSEGYGYTF. CDR3 nucleotide sequence: TGTGCCAGCAGCTGGAGGAGTGAGGGGTATGGCTACACCTTC.

The rearrangement joins TRBV7-2 to TRBJ1-2; possible D gene TRBD1, 6 bases. Germline V gene sequence: CDR1 SGHTA, CDR2 FQGNSA. V was pared by 5 bases and J by 4 bases, with 20 bases between. The CDR3 is 16 amino acids. The CDR3: CASSLQASSDSYGYTF. CDR3 bases: TGTGCCAGCAGCCTTCAAGCCTCCTCGGACAGCTATGGCTACACCTTC.

This chain links TRBV27 with TRBJ2-1; the D gene is possibly TRBD2 (5 bases). The V gene's germline CDR1 is MNHEY and CDR2 SMNVEV (reference sequence). The CDR3 has 14 amino acids. Trimming took 4 bases from V and 1 from J, leaving 8 bases between them. In DNA, the CDR3 is TGTGCCAGCAGTTCGCTAGCATCCTACAATGAGCAGTTCTTC. Its translation is CASSSLASYNEQFF.

The table lists this clone with a few counts. This sequence joins TRBV6-5 and TRBJ2-1, with 8 bases that match TRBD2. Germline V gene sequence: CDR1 MNHEY, CDR2 SVGAGI. The CDR3 has 15 residues. The trim removed 7 bases at V and 2 bases at J, leaving 7 bases unmatched. The CDR3 DNA reads TGTGCCAGCAAAGGGCTAGCGGGTACCTACAATGAGCAGTTCTTC. The encoded protein is CASKGLAGTYNEQFF.

This clone was observed a single time. The chain combines TRBV29-1 with TRBJ1-5, with 7 bases lining up with TRBD1. The CDR3 covers 13 residues. V shed 6 bases and J 6 bases; nucleotides not matched to a gene: 8. Germline CDR1 is SQVTM and CDR2 is ANQGSEA. CDR3 nucleotide sequence: TGCAGCGTGGGGCCAGGGGGTACTCAGCCCCAGCATTTT. Translated, it gives CSVGPGGTQPQHF. The full variable domain, with the rest looked up from reference TRBV29-1 and TRBJ1-5, is SAVISQKPSRDICQRGTSLTIQCQVDSQVTMMFWYRQQPGQSLTLIATANQGSEATYESGFVIDKFPISRPNLTFSTLTVSNMSPEDSSIYLCSVGPGGTQPQHFGDGTRLSIL.

In nucleotides, the CDR3 is TGTGCCAGCACCCTCTCCCCGGCCACGGATAAATTCTATGGCTACACCTTC. Its protein is CASTLSPATDKFYGYTF. The J gene is TRBJ1-2, the V gene TRBV27; D is undetermined. The germline gives CDR1 MNHEY, CDR2 SMNVEV (reference sequence). The CDR3 consists of 17 residues. V dropped 7 bases and J dropped 4 bases, with 25 bases sitting between them.

This clone has just a few counts. V gene TRBV10-3 combines with J gene TRBJ1-2, with 11 positions matching TRBD1. J was trimmed by 2 bases and V by 6 bases; bases with no gene match: 2. Germline CDR1 reads ENHRY; CDR2 reads SYGVKD. CDR3 size: 14 residues. The CDR3 DNA reads TGTGCCATCAGCCGGACAGGGGGCAACTATGGCTACACCTTC. Translated, it gives CAISRTGGNYGYTF.

The table lists this clone with a few counts. V usage is TRBV5-1 and J usage is TRBJ2-3, with a possible D match to TRBD1 (6 bases). The V end lost 4 bases, the J end lost 1 base, and 10 bases lay between the germline ends. There are 14 residues in the CDR3. Looked up from germline, CDR1 is SGHRS and CDR2 is YFSETQ. The CDR3 loop reads CASSQRQGTDTQYF. DNA of the CDR3: TGCGCCAGCAGCCAGAGACAGGGCACAGATACGCAGTATTTT. Based on the CDR3 plus reference TRBV5-1 and TRBJ2-3, the full variable domain is KAGVTQTPRYLIKTRGQQVTLSCSPISGHRSVSWYQQTPGQGLQFLFEYFSETQRNKGNFPGRFSGRQFSNSRSEMNVSTLELGDSALYLCASSQRQGTDTQYFGPGTRLTVL.

The J gene is TRBJ2-7, the V gene TRBV5-1; D uncertain. V was clipped by 1 base and J by 7 bases, with 15 bases between them. Germline CDR1 is SGHRS and CDR2 is YFSETQ. The CDR3 covers 14 residues. CDR3 sequence reads: CASSLNDATREQYF. The DNA of the CDR3 is TGCGCCAGCAGCTTGAACGACGCGACTCGGGAGCAGTACTTC.

The CDR3 sequence: CASSPGEAGANVLTF. DNA for the CDR3: TGTGCCAGCAGCCCAGGGGAGGCTGGGGCCAACGTCCTGACTTTC. The chain uses TRBV28 and TRBJ2-6; either TRBD1 or TRBD2 may fit D (6 bases each). Germline V gives CDR1 MDHEN, CDR2 SYDVKM. V was trimmed by 6 bases and J by 2 bases, leaving 11 bases between them. This CDR3 is built from 15 residues.